The 30 T cell receptor beta chains in this list originate from one sample, sequenced in a study of T cells in Graves' hyperthyroidism and ophthalmopathy. Amplification of TCR beta CDR3 regions used RNA as the template. First-round RT-PCR targeting the TCR CDR3 was performed with the HTBI primer set. Each CDR3 protein is one row after TCRdb ran MiXCR on the multiplex PCR reads. The sample contains some 600,000 distinct CDR3 sequences, 11% to 15% of which appear only once. Sequences were obtained from blood. These receptors all come from a woman aged 25 to 39 with Graves' hyperthyroidism that later progressed to Graves' ophthalmopathy.

This clonotype was seen at least ten times. The chain employs TRBV12-3 or TRBV12-4 and TRBJ2-3; 10 nucleotides agree with TRBD1. CDR3 length: 16 amino acids. Trimming took 3 bases from V and 2 from J; bases not matched to a gene: 5. CDR3 sequence (DNA): TGTGCCAGCAGTTTGACAGGGGGCCCAACCACAGATACGCAGTATTTT. It codes for CASSLTGGPTTDTQYF.

This rearrangement joins TRBV9 to TRBJ2-1; the match to TRBD1 covers 9 bases. J was trimmed by 8 bases and V by 2 bases; bases with no gene match: 8. The CDR3 covers 15 residues. CDR1 and CDR2 (germline): SGDLS, YYNGEE. For the CDR3, the DNA is TGTGCCAGCAGCGTCCTCACAGGGGGCAGGGATGAGCAGTTCTTC. Residues: CASSVLTGGRDEQFF.

The table lists this clonotype with many counts. This chain uses TRBV12-3 or TRBV12-4 with TRBJ2-7, with TRBD1 matching over 9 bases. CDR3 length equals 15 residues. V lost 5 bases to trimming and J lost 0 bases; unmatched junction nucleotides: 5. CDR3 sequence (DNA): TGTGCCAGCAGTGCAGGGACAGGGAGCTCCTACGAGCAGTACTTC. This sequence encodes CASSAGTGSSYEQYF.

The table lists this clonotype with many counts. The chain employs TRBV28 and TRBJ1-5; weak D call: TRBD1 (5 bases). Germline CDR1 MDHEN, CDR2 SYDVKM. The CDR3 contains 14 residues. V lost 6 bases, J lost 4 bases, and 13 bases lay in between. Here the CDR3 DNA reads TGTGCCAGCAGGTGGGGGATGGGGAATCAGCCCCAGCATTTT. This encodes CASRWGMGNQPQHF.

This rearrangement joins TRBV27 to TRBJ2-4; no reliable D call. CDR1 and CDR2 (germline): MNHEY, SMNVEV (reference sequence). Trimming removed 4 bases from V and 0 bases from J, with 13 bases in between. This CDR3 has 16 amino acids. The DNA of the CDR3 is TGTGCCAGCAGTTACAGCTACTTACTAGCCAAAAACATTCAGTACTTC. Amino acid sequence: CASSYSYLLAKNIQYF.

In this sample, this clonotype turned up many times. The chain combines TRBV14 with TRBJ1-2, with D possibly TRBD1 on 6 matching bases. Germline CDR1 is SGHDN and CDR2 is FVKESK. The length of the CDR3 is 14 residues. Trimming pared 4 bases from V and 7 bases from J, leaving 16 bases between. The CDR3 DNA is TGTGCCAGCAGCCTGGCGGGGGCGGAACGTGGCTACACCTTC. Protein sequence: CASSLAGAERGYTF.

The chain recombines TRBV7-9 with TRBJ2-3; TRBD1 agrees at 8 bases. Unmatched junction bases numbered 7, after V lost 4 bases and J lost 4 bases. Germline CDR1 SEHNR, CDR2 FQNEAQ (reference sequence). The CDR3 loop spans 15 amino acids. The CDR3 region has the DNA TGTGCCAGCAGCTCCCCGGGACAGGAACCAGATACGCAGTATTTT. It specifies CASSSPGQEPDTQYF.

This clonotype has more than one count but fewer than ten. The rearrangement joins TRBV7-2 to TRBJ2-3; a possible D gene is TRBD1 (5 bases). The CDR3 is 16 residues long. Trimming took off 3 bases at V and 0 bases at J, with 13 bases between the two ends. Per the germline V gene, CDR1 is SGHTA and CDR2 is FQGNSA. CDR3 DNA sequence: TGTGCCAGCAGCTTTCAGGGCGGAACTAGCACAGATACGCAGTATTTT. It is translated as CASSFQGGTSTDTQYF.

This clonotype was counted ten times or more. The chain couples TRBV2 to TRBJ2-2; 8 positions agree with TRBD1. The CDR3 extends over 18 amino acids. Germline CDR1 and CDR2: SNHLY and FYNNEI. Trimming cost V 6 bases and J 5 bases; bases outside gene matches: 17. The CDR3 nucleotides read TGTGCCAGCAGGGCTTTAAGAACTCGGGACAGGCTTACCGGGGAGCTGTTTTTT. Protein sequence: CASRALRTRDRLTGELFF.

This clonotype was observed a few times. The chain joins TRBV15 to TRBJ2-7; the match to TRBD2 covers 9 bases. The CDR3 is 15 amino acids. Germline-derived CDR1 and CDR2 are LNHNV and YYDKDF (reference sequence). With 0 bases clipped from V and 5 bases from J, the junction kept 5 bases outside the gene matches. CDR3: CATSRDGTSYDEQYF. CDR3 in DNA: TGTGCCACCAGCAGAGATGGGACTAGCTACGACGAGCAGTACTTC.

This clonotype was seen more than once but under ten times. A much larger clonotype is one base distant, so this may be a read error. The chain carries TRBV7-2 and TRBJ2-5; 9 nucleotides agree with TRBD2. The CDR3 has 18 amino acids. From germline, CDR1 is SGHTA and CDR2 FQGNSA. CDR3: CASSLRSGAGGPQEAQYF. The CDR3 DNA reads TGTGCCAGCAGCTTACGTTCCGGGGCGGGAGGGCCACAAGAGGCCCAGTACTTC.

This clonotype was counted many times. The chain uses TRBV28 and TRBJ2-6, with TRBD1 matching 8 bases. This CDR3 spans 15 amino acids. Germline-derived CDR1 and CDR2 are MDHEN and SYDVKM. The junction had 13 bases not matched to a gene; V was cut back by 5 bases and J by 13 bases. Here the CDR3 reads CASSHIERDRKVLTF. CDR3 bases: TGTGCCAGCAGTCATATTGAAAGGGACAGGAAGGTCCTGACTTTC.

The chain is built from TRBV12-5 and TRBJ2-7, with D perhaps assigned TRBD1 or TRBD2 (6 bases each). The V end lost 5 bases, the J end lost 0 bases, and 8 bases lay between the germline ends. The CDR3 loop spans 13 amino acids. Germline CDR1 LGHNT, CDR2 FRNRAP. CDR3 protein: CASGPGASYEQYF. Written as DNA, the CDR3 is TGTGCTAGTGGTCCGGGGGCCTCCTACGAGCAGTACTTC.

This clonotype showed up just a few times. The V gene is TRBV7-9, the J gene TRBJ2-2, with D perhaps being TRBD1 or TRBD2 (6 bases each). The CDR3 runs to 17 residues. V was shortened by 5 bases and J by 3 bases, with 19 bases between the two germline ends. The germline gives CDR1 SEHNR, CDR2 FQNEAQ (reference sequence). CDR3 DNA: TGTGCCAGCAGCCCCTCCTTAGGGGGGACGGACACCGGGGAGCTGTTTTTT. Encoded protein: CASSPSLGGTDTGELFF. The full variable domain, rest sourced from reference TRBV7-9 and TRBJ2-2, is DTGVSQNPRHKITKRGQNVTFRCDPISEHNRLYWYRQTLGQGPEFLTYFQNEAQLEKSRLLSDRFSAERPKGSFSTLEIQRTEQGDSAMYLCASSPSLGGTDTGELFFGEGSRLTVL.

This clonotype occurred many times. This sequence joins TRBV11-3 and TRBJ2-1; D is possibly TRBD2 (5 bases). CDR3 length equals 16 residues. V lost 1 base and J 3 bases, leaving 13 bases between the germline ends. The germline V gene encodes CDR1 SGHNT and CDR2 YENEEA. The CDR3 sequence: CASSLAAGLIYNEQFF. The CDR3 region has the DNA TGTGCCAGCAGCTTAGCGGCGGGCCTAATCTACAATGAGCAGTTCTTC.

The sample holds many counts of this clonotype. This chain uses TRBV6-1 with TRBJ2-3; D is undetermined. Trimming left V 2 bases short and J 3 bases short, with 15 bases between. CDR1 and CDR2 from the germline V gene are MNHNS and SASEGT. The CDR3 covers 16 residues. CDR3 in amino acids: CASSENFLWGTDTQYF. DNA of the CDR3: TGTGCCAGCAGTGAAAACTTCTTGTGGGGAACAGATACGCAGTATTTT.

This clonotype appeared a few times. The chain combines TRBV7-9 with TRBJ2-2, with D hard to call. The germline CDR1 and CDR2 sequences are SEHNR and FQNEAQ (reference sequence). This CDR3 region has 15 residues. Trimming cost V 5 bases and J 1 base, with 11 bases left between them. The CDR3 region has the DNA TGTGCCAGCAGCGCCGACTGGATGAACACCGGGGAGCTGTTTTTT. Translated, it gives CASSADWMNTGELFF.

This clonotype appeared a few times. This chain connects TRBV29-1 to TRBJ2-1, with D tentatively TRBD2 (6 bases). This CDR3 is built from 11 residues. V was pared by 4 bases and J by 8 bases, with 9 bases between. Germline CDR1 SQVTM, CDR2 ANQGSEA. The CDR3 DNA reads as TGCAGCGTTGCGGGAGTACATGAGCAGTTCTTC. It is translated as CSVAGVHEQFF.

This clonotype was picked up many times. The rearrangement joins TRBV12-3 or TRBV12-4 to TRBJ1-4, with D perhaps matching TRBD1 (6 bases). This CDR3 contains 17 residues. Trimming took 4 bases from V and 10 from J, leaving 25 bases between them. CDR3 region: CASSSPRGGSSLGKLFF. In DNA, the CDR3 is TGTGCCAGCAGTTCGCCCAGGGGTGGATCGTCGTTGGGAAAACTGTTTTTT.

The rearrangement links TRBV19 to TRBJ1-5, with D perhaps TRBD1 (5 bases). Germline loops: CDR1 LNHDA, CDR2 SQIVND (reference sequence). The CDR3 extends over 16 amino acids. V was pared by 5 bases and J by 2 bases, with 16 bases between. DNA for the CDR3: TGTGCCAGTAGTTGGGGTGGGGTAGGGGGCAATCAGCCCCAGCATTTT. Protein sequence: CASSWGGVGGNQPQHF.

This clonotype was observed at least ten times. The chain employs TRBV9 and TRBJ2-1; the match to TRBD2 covers 13 bases. The germline gives CDR1 SGDLS, CDR2 YYNGEE. CDR3 length equals 19 residues. The junction had 7 bases not matched to a gene; V was cut back by 1 base and J by 0 bases. The chain's CDR3 is CASSVFPLAGGSSYNEQFF. In nucleotides, the CDR3 is TGTGCCAGCAGCGTATTCCCACTAGCGGGAGGGAGCTCCTACAATGAGCAGTTCTTC.

This clonotype has at least ten counts. The chain links TRBV27 to TRBJ1-5; a possible D gene is TRBD1 (6 bases). Germline CDR1 and CDR2: MNHEY and SMNVEV (reference sequence). The CDR3 loop spans 14 amino acids. Trimming removed 2 bases from V and 3 bases from J, with 8 bases in between. CDR3 nucleotides: TGTGCCAGCAGTTTAGGGGACAACAATCAGCCCCAGCATTTT. Translated, it gives CASSLGDNNQPQHF.

This clonotype was seen a handful of times. This chain uses TRBV7-6 with TRBJ2-1; no definite D call. The CDR3 contains 14 residues. Germline V gives CDR1 SGHVS, CDR2 FNYEAQ. With 3 bases removed from V and 10 bases from J, the gap between germline ends came to 16 bases. CDR3 sequence: CASSFDGPRGEQFF. For the CDR3, the DNA is TGTGCCAGCAGCTTTGATGGGCCCCGTGGGGAGCAGTTCTTC.

The chain uses TRBV30 and TRBJ1-5, with D tentatively TRBD1 (5 bases). Germline-derived CDR1 and CDR2 are GTSNPN and SVGIG (reference sequence). The CDR3 consists of 14 residues. Between the trimmed V and J ends, which lost 2 bases and 2 bases, there was a span of 10 bases. CDR3 bases: TGTGCCTGGAGTCCCTTGGGGGGCAATCAGCCCCAGCATTTT. Translating gives CAWSPLGGNQPQHF.

This clonotype has at least ten counts. The rearrangement uses TRBV9 and TRBJ2-5; 7 nucleotides agree with TRBD2. CDR3 size: 15 residues. The germline gives CDR1 SGDLS, CDR2 YYNGEE. With V trimmed by 4 bases and J by 4 bases, 10 bases remained unmatched. In DNA, the CDR3 is TGTGCCAGCAGCCCCTGGACTAGTGGGGGAGAGACCCAGTACTTC. Its protein is CASSPWTSGGETQYF.

This clonotype has ten or more counts. The chain couples TRBV12-3 or TRBV12-4 to TRBJ1-2; D is possibly TRBD1 (6 bases). Trimming removed 3 bases from V and 4 bases from J, with 12 bases in between. The CDR3 totals 14 residues. Here the CDR3 reads CASSLARGIYGYTF. The DNA for the CDR3 is TGTGCCAGCAGTTTGGCCAGGGGCATCTATGGCTACACCTTC.

This clonotype was observed a few times. The chain carries TRBV10-3 and TRBJ1-2; TRBD1 is a possible D gene (5 bases). V was cut by 2 bases and J by 7 bases, with 11 bases left in between. CDR1 and CDR2 (germline): ENHRY, SYGVKD. The CDR3 has 13 residues. The CDR3 loop reads CAISEIAGSGYTF. The CDR3, as DNA: TGTGCCATCAGTGAGATAGCAGGGTCTGGCTACACCTTC.

The table lists this clonotype with many counts. The V call is TRBV12-3 or TRBV12-4, the J call TRBJ2-1, with 11 bases matching TRBD2. Trimming at V came to 0 bases and at J to 6 bases, leaving 4 bases not matched to a gene. The CDR3 has 16 residues. The CDR3 DNA follows: TGTGCCAGCAGTTTAGCTTCACTAGCGGGAGCCAATGAGCAGTTCTTC. Translating gives CASSLASLAGANEQFF.

Turning to this clonotype: This sequence may be a read error, since a much larger clone differs from it by one base. This chain connects TRBV11-1 to TRBJ2-3, with a weak D call TRBD2 (5 bases). The CDR3 is made up of 15 amino acids. Trimming shortened V by 3 bases and J by 4 bases, and 14 bases separated the two germline ends. Germline V gene sequence: CDR1 SGHAT, CDR2 FQDESV (reference sequence). In DNA, the CDR3 is TGTGCCAGCAGCTTTACTAGATTGCTGGCAGATACGCAGTATTTT. It is translated as CASSFTRLLADTQYF.

In the case of this clonotype: Because the CDR3's place on the DNA is in doubt, the DNA is left out and the CDR3 is given as listed by TCRdb. The J gene is TRBJ1-1, the V gene TRBV28; TRBD1, the D gene given by the table, was not confirmed from the DNA. Looked up from germline, CDR1 is MDHEN and CDR2 is SYDVKM. The CDR3 sequence runs 17 residues, both termini included. The CDR3 reads CASSSSTGGGLNTEAFF.